This T cell receptor beta chain came from a study of CD8+ T cells in alopecia areata. Study at large: Among treated patients, oral tofacitinib was administered at 5 to 10 mg twice daily. Findings of the study overall: Scalp samples also yield sequences of resident alphabeta T cells from normal skin.

Trimming cost V 4 bases and J 1 base; bases outside gene matches: 1. Germline CDR1 MNHEY, CDR2 SMNVEV (reference sequence). The CDR3 is 13 residues long. On this clone: No antigen is known for it.

Sequencing templates came from extracted RNA that was reverse transcribed into cDNA. This table comes from immunoSEQ multiplex PCR, and its TCRdb copy is limited to in-frame clones, with some not included. This sample has about 210,000 clones; around 66% occur once, and the top ten carry 1% to 1.5%. Stated treatment: oral pan-JAK inhibitor, 5-10 mg twice daily. The genes are TRBV27 and TRBJ2-7; 7 nucleotides line up with TRBD2. The source of this sequence is a human donor with alopecia areata. Sequenced here: CD4+ T cells sorted from blood, sampled at week 44, from a patient treated with tofacitinib. This CDR3 reads CASSYSGSYEQYF. In DNA form, the CDR3 reads TGTGCCAGCAGTTATAGCGGGTCCTACGAGCAGTACTTC.